Listed below are T cell receptor beta chains from one sample, sequenced in a study of CD4 and CD8 cells across lung adenocarcinoma regions. TCRdb redid the calling of the PCR reads with MiXCR, one entry per CDR3 protein. Among tens of thousands of distinct CDR3 sequences listed, around 50% were seen once. The sequenced material came from CD4+ T cells from the center of a lung tumor. These TCRs come from a male donor with lung adenocarcinoma. The CD4 and CD8 labels of this study may be unreliable. The CDR3 runs from the conserved cysteine through the conserved F or W. The order of the fields is J gene, V gene, D gene, clone size, CDR3 length, CDR3 protein, CDR3 DNA. D genes are given only for firm matches. Rows give clone size only sometimes, using once, few, many, or a class for an expanded clone.

j_gene: TRBJ2-7
v_gene: TRBV7-2
d_gene: .
abundance: many
len: 13
CDR3aa: CASSFDMRDEQYF
CDR3nt: TGTGCCAGCAGCTTTGACATGAGGGACGAGCAGTACTTC

j_gene: TRBJ2-3
v_gene: TRBV6-1
d_gene: .
abundance: .
len: 14
CDR3aa: CASTNPLSKNMQYF
CDR3nt: TGTGCCAGCACCAACCCACTGTCCAAAAACATGCAGTATTTT

j_gene: TRBJ2-3
v_gene: TRBV6-1
d_gene: .
abundance: .
len: 15
CDR3aa: CARSLQSVSPGKQYF
CDR3nt: TGTGCCAGGAGCCTCCAGTCTGTGAGTCCCGGGAAGCAGTATTTT

j_gene: TRBJ2-3
v_gene: TRBV6-1
d_gene: .
abundance: many
len: 12
CDR3aa: CASRPRGDTQYF
CDR3nt: TGTGCCAGCAGACCCAGAGGGGATACGCAGTATTTT

j_gene: TRBJ2-1
v_gene: TRBV7-8
d_gene: TRBD2
abundance: many
len: 17
CDR3aa: CASSLPSTSGAYNEQFF
CDR3nt: TGTGCCAGCAGCTTGCCCTCGACTAGCGGCGCTTACAATGAGCAGTTCTTC

j_gene: TRBJ2-3
v_gene: TRBV6-5
d_gene: TRBD2
abundance: many
len: 16
CDR3aa: CASSTRLAGGADTQYF
CDR3nt: TGTGCCAGCAGTACCCGACTAGCGGGAGGTGCAGATACGCAGTATTTT

j_gene: TRBJ2-4
v_gene: TRBV4-1
d_gene: .
abundance: many
len: 18
CDR3aa: CASSQDRGLVLAKNIQYF
CDR3nt: TGCGCCAGCAGCCAAGATAGGGGACTGGTGCTAGCCAAAAACATTCAGTACTTC

j_gene: TRBJ2-7
v_gene: TRBV6-1
d_gene: TRBD2
abundance: many
len: 19
CDR3aa: CASSDERGGGGEVRYEQYF
CDR3nt: TGTGCCAGCAGTGACGAACGGGGGGGGGGGGGCGAGGTTCGCTACGAGCAGTACTTC

j_gene: TRBJ2-7
v_gene: TRBV6-1
d_gene: .
abundance: many
len: 14
CDR3aa: CASSDPGLRYEQYF
CDR3nt: TGTGCCAGCAGTGACCCAGGGCTGCGGTACGAGCAGTACTTC

j_gene: TRBJ2-3
v_gene: TRBV27
d_gene: .
abundance: many
len: 14
CDR3aa: CASSLEGGTDTQYF
CDR3nt: TGTGCCAGCAGTTTAGAGGGTGGCACAGATACGCAGTATTTT

j_gene: TRBJ2-3
v_gene: TRBV27
d_gene: .
abundance: .
len: 12
CDR3aa: CASSPGSNTQYF
CDR3nt: TGTGCCAGCAGCCCAGGGTCAAATACTCAGTATTTC

j_gene: TRBJ2-3
v_gene: TRBV6-1
d_gene: .
abundance: many
len: 12
CDR3aa: CASPGPGGTQYF
CDR3nt: TGTGCCAGTCCGGGACCCGGGGGTACGCAGTATTTT

j_gene: TRBJ2-5
v_gene: TRBV27
d_gene: .
abundance: .
len: 17
CDR3aa: CAISAGRGGCDTETQYF
CDR3nt: TGTGCCATCAGTGCGGGGCGCGGGGGCTGTGACACAGAGACCCAGTACTTC

j_gene: TRBJ2-2
v_gene: TRBV6-5
d_gene: .
abundance: once
len: 15
CDR3aa: CASRLQSVSPGTLYF
CDR3nt: TGTGCCAGCAGACTCCAGTCCGTAAGTCCAGGGACGCTGTATTTT

j_gene: TRBJ2-3
v_gene: TRBV6-4
d_gene: .
abundance: .
len: 15
CDR3aa: CASGDGGRDEDTQYF
CDR3nt: TGTGCCAGCGGGGACGGGGGCCGGGACGAAGATACGCAGTATTTC

j_gene: TRBJ1-6
v_gene: TRBV14
d_gene: .
abundance: few
len: 15
CDR3aa: CASSQGWATNSPLHF
CDR3nt: TGTGCCAGCAGCCAAGGGTGGGCCACTAATTCACCCCTCCACTTT

j_gene: TRBJ2-3
v_gene: TRBV7-2
d_gene: .
abundance: .
len: 14
CDR3aa: CASSVGGSKDTQYF
CDR3nt: TGTGCCAGCAGCGTAGGCGGGTCCAAAGATACGCAGTATTTT

j_gene: TRBJ2-3
v_gene: TRBV6-1
d_gene: .
abundance: .
len: 12
CDR3aa: CASGPAGELPFF
CDR3nt: TGTGCCAGCGGCCCGGCTGGGGAGCTACCGTTCTTC

j_gene: TRBJ1-2
v_gene: TRBV6-5
d_gene: .
abundance: many
len: 15
CDR3aa: CASSYSQGTNYGYTF
CDR3nt: TGTGCCAGCAGTTACTCCCAGGGGACTAACTATGGCTACACCTTC

j_gene: TRBJ2-4
v_gene: TRBV27
d_gene: .
abundance: .
len: 15
CDR3aa: CASRTGLQAKNMQYF
CDR3nt: TGTGCCAGCAGGACGGGGCTGCAAGCCAAAAATATGCAGTACTTC

j_gene: TRBJ2-5
v_gene: TRBV6-1
d_gene: .
abundance: .
len: 13
CDR3aa: CASSPDLRETQYF
CDR3nt: TGTGCCAGCAGTCCAGATCTAAGGGAGACGCAGTATTTC

j_gene: TRBJ2-1
v_gene: TRBV5-1
d_gene: .
abundance: few
len: 14
CDR3aa: CASSSGLLGYEQFF
CDR3nt: TGCGCCAGCAGCTCTGGGCTACTCGGCTATGAGCAGTTCTTC

j_gene: TRBJ1-6
v_gene: TRBV6-1
d_gene: .
abundance: .
len: 13
CDR3aa: CASGTGIESPLHF
CDR3nt: TGTGCCAGTGGAACAGGGATAGAGTCACCCCTCCACTTT

j_gene: TRBJ2-3
v_gene: TRBV9
d_gene: .
abundance: few
len: 13
CDR3aa: CASSANSKATQYF
CDR3nt: TGTGCCAGCAGCGCCAATTCTAAGGCTACGCAGTATTTT

j_gene: TRBJ1-1
v_gene: TRBV6-5
d_gene: .
abundance: .
len: 14
CDR3aa: CASSYARSETEAFF
CDR3nt: TGTGCCAGCAGTTACGCCAGGTCTGAGACTGAAGCTTTCTTT

j_gene: TRBJ2-1
v_gene: TRBV12-3/TRBV12-4
d_gene: .
abundance: .
len: 11
CDR3aa: CASSVAGEQFF
CDR3nt: TGTGCCAGCAGTGTGGCAGGGGAGCAGTTCTTC

j_gene: TRBJ1-5
v_gene: TRBV5-1
d_gene: .
abundance: .
len: 15
CDR3aa: CASSPGQNSNQPQHF
CDR3nt: TGCGCCAGCAGCCCCGGACAGAATAGCAATCAGCCCCAGCATTTT

j_gene: TRBJ2-3
v_gene: TRBV12-3/TRBV12-4
d_gene: .
abundance: .
len: 14
CDR3aa: CASSLSEGTDTQYF
CDR3nt: TGTGCCAGCAGTTTAAGCGAAGGCACAGATACGCAGTATTTT

j_gene: TRBJ2-2
v_gene: TRBV6-5
d_gene: .
abundance: .
len: 15
CDR3aa: CASRLQSVITDTLYF
CDR3nt: TGTGCCAGCAGACTCCAGTCTGTAATTACAGATACGCTGTATTTT

j_gene: TRBJ2-7
v_gene: TRBV27
d_gene: .
abundance: .
len: 16
CDR3aa: CASTRGGISGSYVQYF
CDR3nt: TGTGCCAGCACAAGGGGTGGGATCTCTGGCTCCTACGTCCAGTACTTC

j_gene: TRBJ2-7
v_gene: TRBV7-9
d_gene: .
abundance: .
len: 11
CDR3aa: CASSFFNEQYF
CDR3nt: TGTGCCAGCAGCTTTTTTAACGAGCAGTACTTC

j_gene: TRBJ2-4
v_gene: TRBV6-1
d_gene: .
abundance: .
len: 17
CDR3aa: CASSRDPGGGAKNIQYF
CDR3nt: TGTGCCAGCAGTAGAGACCCGGGGGGCGGAGCCAAAAATATTCAGTATTTC

j_gene: TRBJ2-2
v_gene: TRBV6-5
d_gene: .
abundance: .
len: 15
CDR3aa: CARRLQSGSPDALFF
CDR3nt: TGTGCCAGGAGACTCCAGTCTGGAAGCCCCGATGCGCTGTTTTTT

j_gene: TRBJ1-3
v_gene: TRBV27
d_gene: .
abundance: many
len: 15
CDR3aa: CASSFRSGAGNTIYF
CDR3nt: TGTGCCAGCAGTTTTCGGTCAGGGGCTGGAAACACCATATATTTT

j_gene: TRBJ2-2
v_gene: TRBV6-5
d_gene: .
abundance: medium-sized
len: 17
CDR3aa: CASSYSGLPTGPGELFF
CDR3nt: TGTGCCAGCAGTTACTCGGGACTCCCAACCGGTCCCGGGGAGCTGTTTTTT

j_gene: TRBJ2-5
v_gene: TRBV7-2
d_gene: .
abundance: .
len: 12
CDR3aa: CASSFQQETQYF
CDR3nt: TGTGCCAGCAGCTTCCAGCAAGAGACCCAGTACTTC

j_gene: TRBJ2-3
v_gene: TRBV7-2
d_gene: .
abundance: .
len: 15
CDR3aa: CASSLGDGNKDTQYF
CDR3nt: TGTGCCAGCAGCTTAGGGGACGGGAACAAAGATACGCAGTATTTT

j_gene: TRBJ2-5
v_gene: TRBV7-2
d_gene: .
abundance: .
len: 15
CDR3aa: CGRGPGYLDKETQYF
CDR3nt: TGTGGCAGGGGCCCAGGGTACCTAGACAAAGAGACCCAGTACTTC